This T cell receptor (beta chain) was captured in a study of beta chain features in type 1 diabetes. Findings and limits, study-wide: Type 1 diabetes patients showed a moderate but significant shortening of TCRB CDR3s in all four CD4+ subsets.

The entirety of the isolated RNA underwent reverse transcription, so expressed TCRB transcripts were sequenced. Libraries were prepared by immunoSEQ multiplex PCR; TCRdb keeps only in-frame clonotypes and omits some of them. Among 640,000 or so clones listed, roughly 13% were seen once. From germline, CDR1 is MNHEY and CDR2 SMNVEV (reference sequence). The CDR3 is 15 amino acids. V lost 3 bases, J lost 7 bases, and 16 bases lay in between. This clone was detected a few times. Its target is not known. The TCR originated in a man in his late teens or twenties with type 1 diabetes. Sequenced material: naive CD4+ T cells from blood. The chain uses TRBV27 and TRBJ2-1, with a tentative D call TRBD1 (7 bases). Here the CDR3 reads CASSFEGRGVNEQFF. The CDR3 DNA reads TGTGCCAGCAGTTTCGAGGGCAGGGGGGTTAATGAGCAGTTCTTC.